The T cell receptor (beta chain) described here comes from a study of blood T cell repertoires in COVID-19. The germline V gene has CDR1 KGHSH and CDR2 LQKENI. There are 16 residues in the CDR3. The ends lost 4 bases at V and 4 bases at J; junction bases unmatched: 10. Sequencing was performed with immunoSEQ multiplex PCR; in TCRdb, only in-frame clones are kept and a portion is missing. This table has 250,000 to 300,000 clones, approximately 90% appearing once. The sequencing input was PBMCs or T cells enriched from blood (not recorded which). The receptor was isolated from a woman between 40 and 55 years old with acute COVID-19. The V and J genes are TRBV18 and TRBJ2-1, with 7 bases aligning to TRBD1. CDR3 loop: CASSLGQDQRYNEQFF. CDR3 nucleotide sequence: TGTGCCAGCTCACTTGGACAGGACCAGCGATACAATGAGCAGTTCTTC. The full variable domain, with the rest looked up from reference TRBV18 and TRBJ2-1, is NAGVMQNPRHLVRRRGQEARLRCSPMKGHSHVYWYRQLPEEGLKFMVYLQKENIIDESGMPKERFSAEFPKEGPSILRIQQVVRGDSAAYFCASSLGQDQRYNEQFFGPGTRLTVL.